This T cell receptor (beta chain) was profiled in a study of cytomegalovirus exposure and HLA in healthy donors. Study-wide points: Further analysis was carried out later, and it showed several of the most significant clusters appearing linked to common viral pathogens.

A multiplex PCR was run with 60 Vbeta primers and 13 Jbeta primers. Using immunoSEQ multiplex PCR, the repertoire was profiled, and TCRdb retains in-frame clones only, with some absent. The data show roughly 100,000 clones, 83% seen once. With V trimmed by 4 bases and J by 1 base, 4 bases remained unmatched. The CDR3 is 16 amino acids. From germline, CDR1 is LGHNA and CDR2 YSLEER. Notes on this clone: Antigen specificity is unknown.

The clonotype originates from a man aged 18-30 years in good health and CMV-seronegative. The chain carries TRBV4-3 and TRBJ2-2; 9 bases fit TRBD2. The sample was PBMCs. The DNA of the CDR3 is TGCGCCAGCAGCCTATCTAGCGGGGTGAACACCGGGGAGCTGTTTTTT. This codes for CASSLSSGVNTGELFF.